This TCR beta chain is drawn from a study of blood T cells in healthy people across ages. It was with a sample-barcoded 5' primer and a J-beta primer mix that a second PCR of roughly 7 to 12 cycles was run. TCRdb passed the 5' RACE reads through MiXCR, listing each CDR3 protein once. Altogether hundreds of thousands of distinct CDR3 sequences are present, around 50% being singletons, with the ten largest covering roughly 24%. From germline, CDR1 is SGHTA and CDR2 FQGNSA. The CDR3 has 14 amino acids. Trimming stripped 4 bases from V and 8 bases from J, with 17 bases between. The V gene is TRBV7-2, the J gene TRBJ1-1; weak D call: TRBD1 (5 bases). The material sequenced was blood. The receptor's source is a middle-aged man in good health. The CDR3 sequence is CASSSRDGLFEAFF. The CDR3 coding sequence is TGTGCCAGCAGCTCCCGGGACGGGCTCTTCGAAGCTTTCTTT.